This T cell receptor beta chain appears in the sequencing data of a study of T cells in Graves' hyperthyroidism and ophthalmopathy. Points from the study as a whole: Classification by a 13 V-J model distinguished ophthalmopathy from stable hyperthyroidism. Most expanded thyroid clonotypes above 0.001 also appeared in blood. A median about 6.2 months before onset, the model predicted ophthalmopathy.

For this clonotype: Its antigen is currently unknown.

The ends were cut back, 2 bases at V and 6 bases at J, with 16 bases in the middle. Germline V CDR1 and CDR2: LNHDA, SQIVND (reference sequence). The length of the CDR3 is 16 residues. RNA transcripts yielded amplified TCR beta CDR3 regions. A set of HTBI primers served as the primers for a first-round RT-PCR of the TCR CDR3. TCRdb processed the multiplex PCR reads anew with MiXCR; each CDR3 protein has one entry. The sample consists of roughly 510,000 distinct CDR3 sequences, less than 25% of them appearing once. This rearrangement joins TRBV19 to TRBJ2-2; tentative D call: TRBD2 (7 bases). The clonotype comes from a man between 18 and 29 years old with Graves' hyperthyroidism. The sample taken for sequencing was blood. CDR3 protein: CASSISRGAWAGELFF. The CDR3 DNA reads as TGTGCCAGTAGTATAAGTCGGGGGGCCTGGGCCGGGGAGCTGTTTTTT. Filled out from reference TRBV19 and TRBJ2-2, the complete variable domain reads DGGITQSPKYLFRKEGQNVTLSCEQNLNHDAMYWYRQDPGQGLRLIYYSQIVNDFQKGDIAEGYSVSREKKESFPLTVTSAQKNPTAFYLCASSISRGAWAGELFFGEGSRLTVL.